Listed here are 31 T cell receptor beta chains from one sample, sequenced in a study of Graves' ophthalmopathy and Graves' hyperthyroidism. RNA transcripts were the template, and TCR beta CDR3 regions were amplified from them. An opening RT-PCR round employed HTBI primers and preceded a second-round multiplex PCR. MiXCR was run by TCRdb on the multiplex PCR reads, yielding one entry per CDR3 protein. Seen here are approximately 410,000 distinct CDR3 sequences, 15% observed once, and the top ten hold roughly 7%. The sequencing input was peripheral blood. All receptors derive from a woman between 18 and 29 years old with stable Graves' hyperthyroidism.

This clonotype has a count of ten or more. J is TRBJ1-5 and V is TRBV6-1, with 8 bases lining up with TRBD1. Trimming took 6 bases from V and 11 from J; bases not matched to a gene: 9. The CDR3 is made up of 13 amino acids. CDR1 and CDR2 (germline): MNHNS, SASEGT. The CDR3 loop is CASRTNADRAQHF. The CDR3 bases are TGTGCCAGCAGGACAAACGCGGACAGGGCCCAGCATTTT.

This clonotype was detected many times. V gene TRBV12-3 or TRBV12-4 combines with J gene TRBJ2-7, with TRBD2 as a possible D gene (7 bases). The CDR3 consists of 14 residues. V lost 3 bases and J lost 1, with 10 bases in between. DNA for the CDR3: TGTGCCAGCAGTTTCGAGGGGGGGTCCTACGAGCAGTACTTC. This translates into CASSFEGGSYEQYF.

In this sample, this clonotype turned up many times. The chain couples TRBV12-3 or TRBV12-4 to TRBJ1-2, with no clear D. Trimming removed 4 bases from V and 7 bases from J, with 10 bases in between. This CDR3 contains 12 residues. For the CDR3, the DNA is TGTGCCAGCAGTTCTGGGGTAGGTGGCTACACCTTC. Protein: CASSSGVGGYTF.

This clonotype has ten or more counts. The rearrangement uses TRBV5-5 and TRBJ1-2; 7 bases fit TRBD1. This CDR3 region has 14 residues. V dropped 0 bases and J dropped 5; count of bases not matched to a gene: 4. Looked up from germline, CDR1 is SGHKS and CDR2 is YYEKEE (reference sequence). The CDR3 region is CASSLGDSPYGYTF. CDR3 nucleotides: TGTGCCAGCAGCTTGGGGGACAGTCCTTATGGCTACACCTTC.

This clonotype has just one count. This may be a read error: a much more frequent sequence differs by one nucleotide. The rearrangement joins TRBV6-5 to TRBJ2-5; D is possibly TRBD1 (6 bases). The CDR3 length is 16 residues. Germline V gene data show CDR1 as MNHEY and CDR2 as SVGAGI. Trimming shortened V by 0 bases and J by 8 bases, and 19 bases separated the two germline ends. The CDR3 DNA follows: TGTGCCAGCAGTTACTCCTTTGAGGGGGACCCGGATACCCAGTACTTC. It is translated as CASSYSFEGDPDTQYF.

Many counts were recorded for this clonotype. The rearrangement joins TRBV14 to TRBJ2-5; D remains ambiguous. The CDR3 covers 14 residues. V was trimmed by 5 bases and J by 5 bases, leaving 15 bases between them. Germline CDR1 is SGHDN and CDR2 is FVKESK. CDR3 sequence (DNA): TGTGCCAGCAGCTTAACTGGGCCGAGGGAGACCCAGTACTTC. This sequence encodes CASSLTGPRETQYF.

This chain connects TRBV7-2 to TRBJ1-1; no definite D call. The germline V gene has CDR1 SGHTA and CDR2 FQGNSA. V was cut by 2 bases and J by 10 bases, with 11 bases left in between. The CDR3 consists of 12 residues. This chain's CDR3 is CASSLNIPGAFF. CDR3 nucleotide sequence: TGTGCCAGCAGCTTAAACATCCCAGGAGCTTTCTTT.

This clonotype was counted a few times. CDR3 in amino acids: CASSLARGGVYNEQFF. The CDR3 DNA sequence: TGTGCCAGCAGCTTAGCGCGAGGCGGGGTCTACAATGAGCAGTTCTTC. The rearrangement joins TRBV7-2 to TRBJ2-1, with D maybe TRBD2 (6 bases). This CDR3 is built from 16 residues. Germline CDR1 reads SGHTA; CDR2 reads FQGNSA. Trimming shortened V by 0 bases and J by 3 bases, and 12 bases separated the two germline ends.

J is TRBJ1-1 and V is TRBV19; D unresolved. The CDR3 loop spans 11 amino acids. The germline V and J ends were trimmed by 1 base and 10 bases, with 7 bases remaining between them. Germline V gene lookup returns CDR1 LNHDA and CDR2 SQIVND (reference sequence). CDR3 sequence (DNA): TGTGCCAGTAGTATAGGGGCGGGAGCTTTCTTT. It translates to CASSIGAGAFF.

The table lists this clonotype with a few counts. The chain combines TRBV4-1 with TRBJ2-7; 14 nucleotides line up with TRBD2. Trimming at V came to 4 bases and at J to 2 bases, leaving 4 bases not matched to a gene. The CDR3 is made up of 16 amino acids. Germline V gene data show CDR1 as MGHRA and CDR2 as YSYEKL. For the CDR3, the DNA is TGCGCCAGCAGCCGAGAGACTAGCGGGGGGGCCTACGAGCAGTACTTC. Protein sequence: CASSRETSGGAYEQYF.

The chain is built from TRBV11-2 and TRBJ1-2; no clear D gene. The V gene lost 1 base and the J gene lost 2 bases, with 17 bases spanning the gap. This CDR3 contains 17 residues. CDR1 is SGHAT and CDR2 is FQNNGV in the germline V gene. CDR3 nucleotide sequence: TGTGCCAGCAGCTTAGTCCCCCTAACGGGCCGAAACTATGGCTACACCTTC. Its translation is CASSLVPLTGRNYGYTF. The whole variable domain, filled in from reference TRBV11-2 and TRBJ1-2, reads EAGVAQSPRYKIIEKRQSVAFWCNPISGHATLYWYQQILGQGPKLLIQFQNNGVVDDSQLPKDRFSAERLKGVDSTLKIQPAKLEDSAVYLCASSLVPLTGRNYGYTFGSGTRLTVV.

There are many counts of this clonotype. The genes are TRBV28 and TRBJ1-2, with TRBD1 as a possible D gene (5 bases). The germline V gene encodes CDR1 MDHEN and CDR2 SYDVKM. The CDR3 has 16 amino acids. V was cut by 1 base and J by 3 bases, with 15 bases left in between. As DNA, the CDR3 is TGTGCCAGCAGTTTATTCTTAGAGGGGTTGGACTATGGCTACACCTTC. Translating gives CASSLFLEGLDYGYTF.

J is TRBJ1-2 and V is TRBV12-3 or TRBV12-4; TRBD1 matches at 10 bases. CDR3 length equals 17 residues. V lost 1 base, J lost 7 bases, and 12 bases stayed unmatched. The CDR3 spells CASSLVGTGAFVGGYTF. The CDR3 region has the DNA TGTGCCAGCAGTTTAGTAGGGACAGGGGCATTCGTCGGTGGCTACACCTTC.

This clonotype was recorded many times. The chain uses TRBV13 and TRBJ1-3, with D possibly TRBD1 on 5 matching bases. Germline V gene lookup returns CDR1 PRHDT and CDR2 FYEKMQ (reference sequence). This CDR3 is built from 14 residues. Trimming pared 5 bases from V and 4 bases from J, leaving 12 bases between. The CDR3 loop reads CASSRGHAGNTIYF. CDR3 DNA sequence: TGTGCCAGCAGCCGCGGACACGCGGGAAACACCATATATTTT.

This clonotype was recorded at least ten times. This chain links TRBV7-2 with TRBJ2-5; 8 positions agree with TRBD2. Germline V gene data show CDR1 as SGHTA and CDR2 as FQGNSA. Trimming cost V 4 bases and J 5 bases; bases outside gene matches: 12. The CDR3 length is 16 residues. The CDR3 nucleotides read TGTGCCAGCAGCTCACTAGCGGTCGGGGCTAGGGAGACCCAGTACTTC. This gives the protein CASSSLAVGARETQYF.

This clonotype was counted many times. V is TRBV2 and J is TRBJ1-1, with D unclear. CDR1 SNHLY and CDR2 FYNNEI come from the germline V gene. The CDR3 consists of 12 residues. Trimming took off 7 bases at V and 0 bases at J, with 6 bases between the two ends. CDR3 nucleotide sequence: TGTGCCAGCATACTGATGAACACTGAAGCTTTCTTT. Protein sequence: CASILMNTEAFF. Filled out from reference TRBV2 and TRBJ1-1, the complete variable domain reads EPEVTQTPSHQVTQMGQEVILRCVPISNHLYFYWYRQILGQKVEFLVSFYNNEISEKSEIFDDQFSVERPDGSNFTLKIRSTKLEDSAMYFCASILMNTEAFFGQGTRLTVV.

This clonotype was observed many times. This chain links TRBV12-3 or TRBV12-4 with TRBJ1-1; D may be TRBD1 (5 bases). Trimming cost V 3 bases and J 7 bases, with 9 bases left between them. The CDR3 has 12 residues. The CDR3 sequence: CASSFRGREAFF. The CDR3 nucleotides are TGTGCCAGCAGTTTTCGGGGCCGTGAAGCTTTCTTT.

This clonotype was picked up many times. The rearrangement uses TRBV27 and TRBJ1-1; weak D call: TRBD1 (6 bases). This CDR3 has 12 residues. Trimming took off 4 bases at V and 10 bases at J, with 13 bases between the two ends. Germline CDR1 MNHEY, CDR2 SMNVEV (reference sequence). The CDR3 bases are TGTGCCAGCAGTTCCTTTGGAGGGGGAGCTTTCTTT. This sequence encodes CASSSFGGGAFF.

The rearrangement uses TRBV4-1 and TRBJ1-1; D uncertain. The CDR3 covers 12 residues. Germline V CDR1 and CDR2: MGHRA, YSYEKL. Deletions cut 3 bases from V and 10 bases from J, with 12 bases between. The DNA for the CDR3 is TGCGCCAGCAGCCACTTTCTGAGTCCAGCTTTCTTT. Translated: CASSHFLSPAFF.

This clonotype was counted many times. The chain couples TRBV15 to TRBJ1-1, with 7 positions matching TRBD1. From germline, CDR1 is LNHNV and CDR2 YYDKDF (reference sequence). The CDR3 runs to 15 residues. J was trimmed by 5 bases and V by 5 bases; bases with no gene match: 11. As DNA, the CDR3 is TGTGCCACCAGCCCACGACAGGGTAGGAATACTGAAGCTTTCTTT. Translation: CATSPRQGRNTEAFF.

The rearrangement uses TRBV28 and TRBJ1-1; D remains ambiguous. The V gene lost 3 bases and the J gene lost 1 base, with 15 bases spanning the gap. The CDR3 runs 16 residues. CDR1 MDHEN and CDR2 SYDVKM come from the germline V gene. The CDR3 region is CASSLPNPGSNTEAFF. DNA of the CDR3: TGTGCCAGCAGTTTGCCCAATCCGGGCTCGAACACTGAAGCTTTCTTT.

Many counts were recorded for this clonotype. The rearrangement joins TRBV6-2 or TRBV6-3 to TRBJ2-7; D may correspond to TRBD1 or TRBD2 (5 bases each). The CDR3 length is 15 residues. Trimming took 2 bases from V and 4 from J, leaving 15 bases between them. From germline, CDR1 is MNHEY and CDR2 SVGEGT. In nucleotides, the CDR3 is TGTGCCAGCAGTTACGGGGACGACTGGGGGTACGAGCAGTACTTC. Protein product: CASSYGDDWGYEQYF.

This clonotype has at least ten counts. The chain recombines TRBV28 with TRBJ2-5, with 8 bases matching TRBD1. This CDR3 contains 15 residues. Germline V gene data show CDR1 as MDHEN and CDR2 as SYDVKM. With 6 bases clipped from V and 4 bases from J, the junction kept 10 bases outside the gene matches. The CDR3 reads CASSAGQGRLETQYF. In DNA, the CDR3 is TGTGCCAGCAGCGCCGGACAGGGAAGGTTAGAGACCCAGTACTTC. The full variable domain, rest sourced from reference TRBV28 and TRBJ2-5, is DVKVTQSSRYLVKRTGEKVFLECVQDMDHENMFWYRQDPGLGLRLIYFSYDVKMKEKGDIPEGYSVSREKKERFSLILESASTNQTSMYLCASSAGQGRLETQYFGPGTRLLVL.

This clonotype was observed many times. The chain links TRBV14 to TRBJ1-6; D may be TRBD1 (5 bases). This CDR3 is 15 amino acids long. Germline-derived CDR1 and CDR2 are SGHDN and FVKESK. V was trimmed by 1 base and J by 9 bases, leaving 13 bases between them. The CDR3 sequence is CASSQAGTWGSPLHF. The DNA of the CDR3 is TGTGCCAGCAGCCAAGCCGGGACTTGGGGTTCACCCCTCCACTTT.

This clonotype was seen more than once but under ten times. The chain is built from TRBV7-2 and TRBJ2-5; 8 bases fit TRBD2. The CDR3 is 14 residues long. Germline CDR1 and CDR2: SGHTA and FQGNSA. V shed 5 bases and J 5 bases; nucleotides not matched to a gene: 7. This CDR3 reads CASSRLATAETQYF. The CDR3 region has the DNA TGTGCCAGCAGCCGACTAGCGACGGCTGAGACCCAGTACTTC. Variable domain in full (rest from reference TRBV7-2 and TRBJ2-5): GAGVSQSPSNKVTEKGKDVELRCDPISGHTALYWYRQSLGQGLEFLIYFQGNSAPDKSGLPSDRFSAERTGGSVSTLTIQRTQQEDSAVYLCASSRLATAETQYFGPGTRLLVL.

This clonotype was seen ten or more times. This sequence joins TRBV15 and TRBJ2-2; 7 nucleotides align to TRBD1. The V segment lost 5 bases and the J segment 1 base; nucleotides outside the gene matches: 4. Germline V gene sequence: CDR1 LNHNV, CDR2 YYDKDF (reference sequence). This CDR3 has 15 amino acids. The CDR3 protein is CATSRTGVNTGELFF. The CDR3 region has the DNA TGTGCCACCAGCCGGACAGGAGTGAACACCGGGGAGCTGTTTTTT.

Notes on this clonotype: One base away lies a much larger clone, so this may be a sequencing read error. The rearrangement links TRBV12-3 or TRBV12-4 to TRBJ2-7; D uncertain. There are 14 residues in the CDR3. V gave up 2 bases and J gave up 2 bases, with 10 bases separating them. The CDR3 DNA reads TGTGCCAGCAGTTTAAATGTCGGTGCCTACGAGCAGTACTTC. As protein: CASSLNVGAYEQYF.

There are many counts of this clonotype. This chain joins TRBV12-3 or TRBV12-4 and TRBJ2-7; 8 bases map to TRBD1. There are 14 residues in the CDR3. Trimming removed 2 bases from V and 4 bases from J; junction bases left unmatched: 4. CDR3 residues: CASSLHRGVYEQYF. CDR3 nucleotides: TGTGCCAGCAGTTTACACAGGGGGGTATACGAGCAGTACTTC.

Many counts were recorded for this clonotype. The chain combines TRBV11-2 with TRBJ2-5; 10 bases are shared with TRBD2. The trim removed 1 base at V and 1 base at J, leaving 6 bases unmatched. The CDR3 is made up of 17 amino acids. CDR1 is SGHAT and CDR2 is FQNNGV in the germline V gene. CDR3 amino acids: CASSLVQRGGTQETQYF. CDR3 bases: TGTGCCAGCAGCTTAGTCCAGCGGGGGGGTACCCAAGAGACCCAGTACTTC.

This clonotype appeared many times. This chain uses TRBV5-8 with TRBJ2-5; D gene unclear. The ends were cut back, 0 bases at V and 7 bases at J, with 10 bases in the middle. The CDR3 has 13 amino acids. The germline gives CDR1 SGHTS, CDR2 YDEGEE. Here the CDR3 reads CASSLEGYGTQYF. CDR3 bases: TGTGCCAGCAGCTTGGAAGGGTATGGGACCCAGTACTTC.

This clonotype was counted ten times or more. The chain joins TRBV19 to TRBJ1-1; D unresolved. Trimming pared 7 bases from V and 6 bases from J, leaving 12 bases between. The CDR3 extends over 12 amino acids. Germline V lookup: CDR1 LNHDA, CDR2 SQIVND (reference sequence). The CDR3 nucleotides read TGTGCCAGTACTTCAAAGGGCGCTGAAGCTTTCTTT. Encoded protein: CASTSKGAEAFF.